A selection of T cell receptor beta chains follows, all from one sample in a study of blood T cell repertoires in COVID-19. Generated by immunoSEQ multiplex PCR, the TCRdb table keeps only in-frame clones and is missing some. The sample has tens of thousands of clones; 90% are singletons. Material for sequencing was peripheral blood. The receptors come from a human donor with active COVID-19. The donor label of this sample is uncertain. Both conserved end residues are part of each CDR3. A D gene is named only where the DNA matches it firmly. Rows give clone size only sometimes, using once, few, many, or a class for an expanded clone.

D: .; size: .; V: TRBV11-2; J: TRBJ2-3; DNA: TGTGCCAGCAGCTCGACGGGTACGCAGTATTTT; CDR3: CASSSTGTQYF
D: .; size: .; V: TRBV7-2; J: TRBJ1-3; DNA: TGTGCCAGCAGCTTAGACGGCAGTAACTATGGAAACACCATATATTTT; CDR3: CASSLDGSNYGNTIYF
D: .; size: .; V: TRBV7-9; J: TRBJ1-1; DNA: TGTGCCAGCAGCTTAGTAGGGGGGGCAGTGGGCACTGAAGCTTTCTTT; CDR3: CASSLVGGAVGTEAFF
D: .; size: .; V: TRBV5-4; J: TRBJ2-5; DNA: TGTGCCAGCAGCTTACAGCCGAGCCAAGAGACCCAGTACTTC; CDR3: CASSLQPSQETQYF
D: .; size: few; V: TRBV7-9; J: TRBJ2-7; DNA: TGTGCCAGCAGTCGCCTCGAGCTCGGCGAGCAGTACTTC; CDR3: CASSRLELGEQYF
D: .; size: .; V: TRBV10-3; J: TRBJ2-1; DNA: TGTGCCATCAGTGGGGGAGGATTCTCCTACAATGAGCAGTTCTTC; CDR3: CAISGGGFSYNEQFF
D: .; size: .; V: TRBV28; J: TRBJ1-5; DNA: TGTGCCAGCCTTACACCGTATAGCAATCAGCCCCAGCATTTT; CDR3: CASLTPYSNQPQHF
D: TRBD1; size: .; V: TRBV27; J: TRBJ2-1; DNA: TGTGCCAGCAGCGACAGGGGGCGCGTTGAGCAGTTCTTC; CDR3: CASSDRGRVEQFF
D: .; size: .; V: TRBV29-1; J: TRBJ2-2; DNA: TGCAGCGTTGAAGATGGGGCTCCGTGGACCGGGGAGCTGTTTTTT; CDR3: CSVEDGAPWTGELFF
D: TRBD2; size: .; V: TRBV5-6; J: TRBJ2-5; DNA: TGTGCCAGCAGCTTGGGGGGAGGGGAGACCCAGTACTTC; CDR3: CASSLGGGETQYF
D: .; size: .; V: TRBV28; J: TRBJ2-1; DNA: TGTGCCAGCAGTCCCCGGGGGGCCCGGGACAATGAGCAGTTCTTC; CDR3: CASSPRGARDNEQFF
D: .; size: once; V: TRBV6-6; J: TRBJ2-7; DNA: TGTGCCAGCAGTTACCGGACCGGGAGCTCCTACGAGCAGTACTTC; CDR3: CASSYRTGSSYEQYF
D: TRBD1; size: .; V: TRBV19; J: TRBJ1-5; DNA: TGTGCCAGTAGTGCCGGGACAGGGCAGGCTCAGCCCCAGCATTTT; CDR3: CASSAGTGQAQPQHF
D: .; size: .; V: TRBV5-4; J: TRBJ2-3; DNA: TGTGCCTCATCCTCGGCAGAGGGCACAGATACGCAGTATTTT; CDR3: CASSSAEGTDTQYF
D: .; size: .; V: TRBV10-3; J: TRBJ2-3; DNA: TGTGCCATCGGGGAACAGGGAGACTTCACAGATACGCAGTATTTT; CDR3: CAIGEQGDFTDTQYF
D: TRBD2; size: .; V: TRBV6-5; J: TRBJ2-3; DNA: TGTGCCAGCAGTTGGGATAGCGGGGGGGCCTCAGATACGCAGTATTTT; CDR3: CASSWDSGGASDTQYF
D: .; size: .; V: TRBV27; J: TRBJ1-1; DNA: TGTGCCAGCAGCCTGGGGGGGGCGATGGGTGAAGCTTTCTTT; CDR3: CASSLGGAMGEAFF
D: .; size: .; V: TRBV7-9; J: TRBJ1-5; DNA: TGTGCCAGCAGCTTGGGCAGTAATAGCAATCAGCCCCAGCATTTT; CDR3: CASSLGSNSNQPQHF
D: .; size: .; V: TRBV25-1; J: TRBJ1-2; DNA: TGTGCCAGCAGTGAAGGGTGGGGGGGCTACGGCGGCTACACCTTC; CDR3: CASSEGWGGYGGYTF
D: .; size: once; V: TRBV9; J: TRBJ2-7; DNA: TGTGCCAGCAGCCCGGAGGCGTCCTCCTACGAGCAGTACTTC; CDR3: CASSPEASSYEQYF
D: TRBD1; size: few; V: TRBV28; J: TRBJ2-1; DNA: TGTGCCAGCAGGGAGGACCGGGACAGGGATTACAATGAGCAGTTCTTC; CDR3: CASREDRDRDYNEQFF
D: TRBD1; size: .; V: TRBV10-3; J: TRBJ2-6; DNA: TGTGCCATCAGGGGACAGCCGAGCTCTGGGGCCAACGTCCTGACTTTC; CDR3: CAIRGQPSSGANVLTF
D: TRBD1; size: .; V: TRBV27; J: TRBJ2-7; DNA: TGTGCCAGCAGCGACAGGGAAGGAAGGGACGAGCAGTACTTC; CDR3: CASSDREGRDEQYF
D: .; size: .; V: TRBV11-2; J: TRBJ2-2; DNA: TGTGCCAGCAGCTTACTACGAACAGCGAACACCGGGGAGCTGTTTTTT; CDR3: CASSLLRTANTGELFF
D: .; size: .; V: TRBV7-3; J: TRBJ2-1; DNA: TGTGCCAGCAGCCCCACGGGGATGGGTGAGCAGTTCTTC; CDR3: CASSPTGMGEQFF
D: TRBD2; size: .; V: TRBV9; J: TRBJ2-2; DNA: TGTGCCAGCAGACAAACGGGACTAGCGCAAGGGGAGCTGTTTTTT; CDR3: CASRQTGLAQGELFF
D: .; size: .; V: TRBV12-3/TRBV12-4; J: TRBJ2-3; DNA: TGTGCCCCTTTGGGCGGGGACACAGATACGCAGTATTTT; CDR3: CAPLGGDTDTQYF
D: TRBD1; size: .; V: TRBV7-7; J: TRBJ2-1; DNA: TGTGCTAGCAGCTTAGCGGTGGGACAGGGACTCAATGAGCAGTTCTTC; CDR3: CASSLAVGQGLNEQFF
D: .; size: .; V: TRBV7-6; J: TRBJ1-3; DNA: TGTGCCAGCAGCTTAGCCCTGGCAGGCTCTGGAAACACCATATATTTT; CDR3: CASSLALAGSGNTIYF
D: TRBD2; size: .; V: TRBV5-1; J: TRBJ2-1; DNA: TGCGCCAGCAGCCCTTCTGGGACTAGCGGCTACAATGAGCAGTTCTTC; CDR3: CASSPSGTSGYNEQFF
D: TRBD1; size: .; V: TRBV5-8; J: TRBJ1-4; DNA: TGTGCCAGCAGCTTAGGGACAGGGGGCAGAACTAATGAAAAACTGTTTTTT; CDR3: CASSLGTGGRTNEKLFF
D: TRBD1; size: .; V: TRBV6-2/TRBV6-3; J: TRBJ2-7; DNA: TGTGCCAGCAGTTACAAAGTGACAGGGAGCACCTACGAGCAGTACTTC; CDR3: CASSYKVTGSTYEQYF
D: .; size: few; V: TRBV19; J: TRBJ2-7; DNA: TGTGCCAGTAGTATAAGTGCGGGCAGCCCCGGCAGGAACGAGCAGTACTTC; CDR3: CASSISAGSPGRNEQYF
D: .; size: .; V: TRBV2; J: TRBJ1-2; DNA: TGTGCCAGCAGTCCGGGGTACTATGGCTACACCTTC; CDR3: CASSPGYYGYTF
D: TRBD1; size: .; V: TRBV28; J: TRBJ1-1; DNA: TGTGCCAGCAGTCCTACAGGGGAAGGGACTGAAGCTTTCTTT; CDR3: CASSPTGEGTEAFF
D: TRBD1; size: few; V: TRBV7-9; J: TRBJ1-5; DNA: TGTGCCAGCAGCATAGGGGGCGCGGGCAATCAGCCCCAGCATTTT; CDR3: CASSIGGAGNQPQHF
D: TRBD2; size: .; V: TRBV9; J: TRBJ2-5; DNA: TGTGCCAGCAGCGTATTAGCGGGGGCAGAGACCCAGTACTTC; CDR3: CASSVLAGAETQYF
D: TRBD2; size: once; V: TRBV7-2; J: TRBJ2-3; DNA: TGTGCCAGCAGCTTCCTAGCGGAACACCCGAGAGATACGCAGTATTTT; CDR3: CASSFLAEHPRDTQYF
D: .; size: .; V: TRBV12-3/TRBV12-4; J: TRBJ1-1; DNA: TGTGCCAGCAGTTTAGACAGGGTTTCTGAAGCTTTCTTT; CDR3: CASSLDRVSEAFF
D: TRBD2; size: .; V: TRBV2; J: TRBJ2-1; DNA: TGTGCCAGCAGTGAAGTCGGTAGCGGGAGTGTGAGCAATGAGCAGTTCTTC; CDR3: CASSEVGSGSVSNEQFF
D: .; size: .; V: TRBV11-2; J: TRBJ1-1; DNA: TGTGCCAGCACCCCTGGTTCTAGGACTGAAGCTTTCTTT; CDR3: CASTPGSRTEAFF
D: TRBD1; size: .; V: TRBV19; J: TRBJ1-3; DNA: TGTGCCAGTAGTCCGGGACAGGTCTCTGGAAACACCATATATTTT; CDR3: CASSPGQVSGNTIYF
D: .; size: .; V: TRBV7-3; J: TRBJ2-1; DNA: TGTGCCAGCAGCTTTGACCGCGGGGCCTACAATGAGCAGTTCTTC; CDR3: CASSFDRGAYNEQFF
D: TRBD2; size: .; V: TRBV27; J: TRBJ2-7; DNA: TGTGCCAGCAGTTTGAGCCAGCCGGAGGGCTTACTGCTAGCGGGCTCCTACGAGCAGTACTTC; CDR3: CASSLSQPEGLLLAGSYEQYF
D: .; size: .; V: TRBV10-1; J: TRBJ2-3; DNA: .; CDR3: CASSTSTGLAGDTDTQYF
D: TRBD2; size: .; V: TRBV29-1; J: TRBJ2-2; DNA: TGCAGCGTCCAAAGGACTAGCGGCTCCACCGGGGAGCTGTTTTTT; CDR3: CSVQRTSGSTGELFF
D: .; size: .; V: TRBV7-8; J: TRBJ1-5; DNA: TGTGCCAGCAGCTTACTTAGCAATCAGCCCCAGCATTTT; CDR3: CASSLLSNQPQHF
D: .; size: .; V: TRBV28; J: TRBJ1-4; DNA: TGTGCCAGCAGGGCGGGGGGGGAAAATGAAAAACTGTTTTTT; CDR3: CASRAGGENEKLFF
D: .; size: .; V: TRBV10-3; J: TRBJ2-7; DNA: TGTGCCATCAGTGGGACACGGTCAGAGCAGTACTTC; CDR3: CAISGTRSEQYF
D: .; size: once; V: TRBV7-7; J: TRBJ2-5; DNA: TGTGCTAGCAGCTTAAACAGGGGACTTCAAGAGACCCAGTACTTC; CDR3: CASSLNRGLQETQYF
D: .; size: .; V: TRBV27; J: TRBJ1-2; DNA: TGTGCCAGCTCGCGTTTGTACGGGGCGGGGTATGGCTACACCTTC; CDR3: CASSRLYGAGYGYTF
D: .; size: .; V: TRBV27; J: TRBJ1-1; DNA: TGTGCCAGCAGTTTAACCGGGGACACTGAAGCTTTCTTT; CDR3: CASSLTGDTEAFF
D: TRBD2; size: .; V: TRBV15; J: TRBJ2-3; DNA: TGTGCCACCAGCAGAGAACTAGCGGGAGTAGATACGCAGTATTTT; CDR3: CATSRELAGVDTQYF
D: .; size: .; V: TRBV21-1; J: TRBJ2-1; DNA: TGTGCCAGCAGCCCCTACCGGCCCGGACTAGCGGGAGTGGTCTACAATGAGCAGTTCTTC; CDR3: CASSPYRPGLAGVVYNEQFF
D: .; size: .; V: TRBV19; J: TRBJ1-1; DNA: TGTGCCAGCGCAACAGACAGCCTGAACACTGAAGCTTTCTTT; CDR3: CASATDSLNTEAFF
D: .; size: .; V: TRBV6-5; J: TRBJ2-5; DNA: TGTGCCAGCCGCCGGACTGAGACGGTCGGGACCCAGTACTTC; CDR3: CASRRTETVGTQYF
D: .; size: .; V: TRBV2; J: TRBJ2-7; DNA: TGTGCCAGCACTCAGAGTCAGGGCAGGTACGAGCAGTACTTC; CDR3: CASTQSQGRYEQYF
D: .; size: .; V: TRBV1; J: TRBJ1-1; DNA: TGCACCAGCAGCTACCGAGGACGGGAGAACACTGAAGCTTTCTTT; CDR3: CTSSYRGRENTEAFF
D: .; size: .; V: TRBV7-9; J: TRBJ1-6; DNA: TGTGCCAGCACCTTAGTAAGCGGGGGCTATAATTCACCCCTCCACTTT; CDR3: CASTLVSGGYNSPLHF
D: TRBD1; size: once; V: TRBV5-4; J: TRBJ2-3; DNA: TGTGCCAGCAGCTTGGCCCTGACAGGGCCTAGCACAGATACGCAGTATTTT; CDR3: CASSLALTGPSTDTQYF